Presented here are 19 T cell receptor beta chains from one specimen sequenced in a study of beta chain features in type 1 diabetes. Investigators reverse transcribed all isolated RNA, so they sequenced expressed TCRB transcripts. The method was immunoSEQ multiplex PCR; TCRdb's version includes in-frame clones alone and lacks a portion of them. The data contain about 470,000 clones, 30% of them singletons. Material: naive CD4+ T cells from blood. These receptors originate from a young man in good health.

The CDR3 bases are TGTGCCAGCAGCTTGATCAGGGAGAACACCGGGGAGCTGTTTTTT. This gives the protein CASSLIRENTGELFF. V is TRBV5-4 and J is TRBJ2-2; weak D call: TRBD1 (5 bases). Trimming took off 1 base at V and 1 base at J, with 8 bases between the two ends. Germline V gives CDR1 SGHNT, CDR2 YYREEE (reference sequence). The CDR3 runs 15 residues.

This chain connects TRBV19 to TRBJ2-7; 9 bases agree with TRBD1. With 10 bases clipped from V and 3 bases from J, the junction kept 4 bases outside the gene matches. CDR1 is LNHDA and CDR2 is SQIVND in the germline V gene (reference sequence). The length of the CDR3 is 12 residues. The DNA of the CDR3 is TGTGCCACCGGGACAGGGAGCTACGAGCAGTACTTC. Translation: CATGTGSYEQYF.

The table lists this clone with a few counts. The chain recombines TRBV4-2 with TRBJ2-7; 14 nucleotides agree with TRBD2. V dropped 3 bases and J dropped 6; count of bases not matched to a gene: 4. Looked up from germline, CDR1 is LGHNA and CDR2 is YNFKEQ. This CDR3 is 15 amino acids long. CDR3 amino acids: CASSQGLAGAPEQYF. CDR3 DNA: TGTGCCAGCAGCCAGGGACTAGCGGGAGCCCCCGAGCAGTACTTC.

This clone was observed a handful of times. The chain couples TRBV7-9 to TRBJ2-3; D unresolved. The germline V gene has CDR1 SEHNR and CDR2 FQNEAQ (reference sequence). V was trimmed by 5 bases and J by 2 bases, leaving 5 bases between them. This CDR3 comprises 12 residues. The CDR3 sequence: CASSDVTDTQYF. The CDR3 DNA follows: TGTGCCAGCAGCGACGTCACAGATACGCAGTATTTT.

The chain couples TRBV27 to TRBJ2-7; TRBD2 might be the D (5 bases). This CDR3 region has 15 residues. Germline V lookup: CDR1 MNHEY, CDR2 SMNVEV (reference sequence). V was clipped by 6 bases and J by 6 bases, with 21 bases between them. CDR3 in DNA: TGTGCCAGCAGCAACGCTGCAGGCGGGTTCCCCGAGCAGTACTTC. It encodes CASSNAAGGFPEQYF.

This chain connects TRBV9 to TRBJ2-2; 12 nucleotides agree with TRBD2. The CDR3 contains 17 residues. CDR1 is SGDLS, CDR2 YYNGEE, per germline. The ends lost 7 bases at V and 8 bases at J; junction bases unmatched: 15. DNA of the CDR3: TGTGCCAGCCGAACCCACCGACTAGCGGGAGTAGAAGGGGAGCTGTTTTTT. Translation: CASRTHRLAGVEGELFF. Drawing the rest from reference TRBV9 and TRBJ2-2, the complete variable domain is DSGVTQTPKHLITATGQRVTLRCSPRSGDLSVYWYQQSLDQGLQFLIQYYNGEERAKGNILERFSAQQFPDLHSELNLSSLELGDSALYFCASRTHRLAGVEGELFFGEGSRLTVL.

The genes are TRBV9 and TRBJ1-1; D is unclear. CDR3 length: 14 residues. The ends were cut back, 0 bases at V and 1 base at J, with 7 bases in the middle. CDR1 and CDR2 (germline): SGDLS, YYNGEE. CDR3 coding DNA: TGTGCCAGCAGCGTAGGGGCGGAGAACACTGAAGCTTTCTTT. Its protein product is CASSVGAENTEAFF.

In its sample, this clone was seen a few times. The CDR3 loop reads CASSYRSGRAYEQYF. CDR3 DNA sequence: TGTGCCAGCAGTTACAGGAGCGGGAGGGCGTACGAGCAGTACTTC. The chain joins TRBV6-6 to TRBJ2-7, with 10 bases lining up with TRBD2. The CDR3 extends over 15 amino acids. V trimming: 2 bases; J trimming: 4 bases; junction bases outside the gene matches: 5. Germline CDR1 MNHNY, CDR2 SVGAGI (reference sequence).

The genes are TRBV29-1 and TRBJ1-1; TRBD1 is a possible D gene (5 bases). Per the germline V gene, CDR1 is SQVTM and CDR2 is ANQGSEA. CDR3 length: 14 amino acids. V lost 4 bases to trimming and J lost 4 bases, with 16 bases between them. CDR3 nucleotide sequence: TGCAGCGTTGCCGCACTCCGGGGGGGCACTGAAGCTTTCTTT. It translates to CSVAALRGGTEAFF.

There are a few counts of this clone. The CDR3 DNA reads as TGTGCCTGGAGGACGGAGTATGGCTACACCTTC. It encodes CAWRTEYGYTF. V is TRBV30 and J is TRBJ1-2; no firm D call. The CDR3 runs to 11 residues. With 3 bases removed from V and 5 bases from J, the gap between germline ends came to 7 bases. CDR1 and CDR2 (germline): GTSNPN, SVGIG (reference sequence). Full variable domain (missing parts from reference TRBV30 and TRBJ1-2): SQTIHQWPATLVQPVGSPLSLECTVEGTSNPNLYWYRQAAGRGLQLLFYSVGIGQISSEVPQNLSASRPQDRQFILSSKKLLLSDSGFYLCAWRTEYGYTFGSGTRLTVV.

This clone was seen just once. The CDR3 sequence: CASSYSSRGSHEQYF. The CDR3 nucleotides are TGTGCCAGCAGTTACTCGTCCAGGGGTAGCCACGAGCAGTACTTC. The J gene is TRBJ2-7, the V gene TRBV6-5; D may be TRBD1 (6 bases). The V gene lost 0 bases and the J gene lost 5 bases, with 14 bases spanning the gap. Germline assignment: CDR1 MNHEY and CDR2 SVGAGI. The CDR3 is made up of 15 amino acids.

The CDR3 here is CASSARTGNSPDTQYF. The CDR3 bases are TGTGCCAGTAGTGCCCGGACAGGGAACAGCCCAGATACGCAGTATTTT. The chain carries TRBV19 and TRBJ2-3; TRBD1 aligns across 8 bases. V dropped 5 bases and J dropped 4; count of bases not matched to a gene: 11. The CDR3 is made up of 16 amino acids. Germline-derived CDR1 and CDR2 are LNHDA and SQIVND (reference sequence).

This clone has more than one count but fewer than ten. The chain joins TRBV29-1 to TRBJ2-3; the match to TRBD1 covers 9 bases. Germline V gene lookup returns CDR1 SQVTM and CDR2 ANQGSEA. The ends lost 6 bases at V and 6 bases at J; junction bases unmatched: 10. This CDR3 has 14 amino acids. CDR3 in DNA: TGCAGCGTAACCGGGACAGGGTCTAAGGATACGCAGTATTTT. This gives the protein CSVTGTGSKDTQYF.

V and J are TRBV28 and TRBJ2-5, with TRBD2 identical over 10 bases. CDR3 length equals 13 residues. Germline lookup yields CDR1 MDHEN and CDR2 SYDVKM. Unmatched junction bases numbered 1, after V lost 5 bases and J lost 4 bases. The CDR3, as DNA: TGTGCCAGCAGTCGGACTAGCGGAGAGACCCAGTACTTC. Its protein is CASSRTSGETQYF.

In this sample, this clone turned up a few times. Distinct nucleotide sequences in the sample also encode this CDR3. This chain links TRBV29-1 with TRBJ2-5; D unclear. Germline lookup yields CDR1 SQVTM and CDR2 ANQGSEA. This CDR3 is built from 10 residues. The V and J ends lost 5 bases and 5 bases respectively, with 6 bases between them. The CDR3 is CSVLEETQYF. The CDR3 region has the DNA TGCAGCGTTCTCGAGGAGACCCAGTACTTC.

The CDR3 sequence: CAWGPWEVNTEAFF. In nucleotides, the CDR3 is TGTGCCTGGGGCCCATGGGAAGTGAACACTGAAGCTTTCTTT. This chain joins TRBV30 and TRBJ1-1; unclear D gene. This CDR3 has 14 residues. V was trimmed by 5 bases and J by 0 bases, leaving 13 bases between them. CDR1 is GTSNPN and CDR2 is SVGIG in the germline V gene (reference sequence).

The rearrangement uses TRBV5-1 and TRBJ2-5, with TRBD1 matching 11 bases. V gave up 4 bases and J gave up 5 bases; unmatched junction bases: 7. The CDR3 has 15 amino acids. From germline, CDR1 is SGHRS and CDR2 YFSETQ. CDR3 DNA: TGCGCCAGCAGCATCGGACAGGGGGCTTGGGAGACCCAGTACTTC. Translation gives CASSIGQGAWETQYF.

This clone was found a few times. CDR3 DNA: TGTGCCTGGAGTCCCGGGACAGGGGCCACATTTGAGCAGTTCTTC. It is translated as CAWSPGTGATFEQFF. This chain joins TRBV30 and TRBJ2-1, with TRBD1 identical over 10 bases. J was trimmed by 9 bases and V by 2 bases; bases with no gene match: 10. Germline V CDR1 and CDR2: GTSNPN, SVGIG (reference sequence). CDR3 length equals 15 residues.

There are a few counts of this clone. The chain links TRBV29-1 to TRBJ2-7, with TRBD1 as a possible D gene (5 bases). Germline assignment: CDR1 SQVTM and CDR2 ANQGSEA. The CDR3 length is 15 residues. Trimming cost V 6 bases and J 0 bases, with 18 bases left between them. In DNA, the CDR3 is TGCAGCGTCTGGGCCGACAGCTCCGACTCCTACGAGCAGTACTTC. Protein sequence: CSVWADSSDSYEQYF.